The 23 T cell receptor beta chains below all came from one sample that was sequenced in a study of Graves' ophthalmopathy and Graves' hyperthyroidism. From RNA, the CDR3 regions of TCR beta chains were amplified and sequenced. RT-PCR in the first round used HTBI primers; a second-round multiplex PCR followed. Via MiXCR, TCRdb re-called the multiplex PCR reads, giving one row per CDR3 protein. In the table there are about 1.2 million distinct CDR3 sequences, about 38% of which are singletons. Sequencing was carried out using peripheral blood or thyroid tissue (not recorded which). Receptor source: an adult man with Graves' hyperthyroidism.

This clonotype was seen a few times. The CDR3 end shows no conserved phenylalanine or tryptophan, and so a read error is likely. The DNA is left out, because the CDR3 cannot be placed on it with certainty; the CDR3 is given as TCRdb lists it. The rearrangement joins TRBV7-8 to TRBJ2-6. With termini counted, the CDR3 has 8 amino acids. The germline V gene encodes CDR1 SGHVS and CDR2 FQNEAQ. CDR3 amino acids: CASSTRTS.

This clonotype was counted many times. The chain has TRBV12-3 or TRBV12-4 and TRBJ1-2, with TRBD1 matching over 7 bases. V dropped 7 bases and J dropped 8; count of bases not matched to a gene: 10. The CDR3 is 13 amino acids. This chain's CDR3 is CASNSQGVLGYTF. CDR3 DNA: TGTGCCAGCAATTCCCAGGGGGTTCTCGGCTACACCTTC.

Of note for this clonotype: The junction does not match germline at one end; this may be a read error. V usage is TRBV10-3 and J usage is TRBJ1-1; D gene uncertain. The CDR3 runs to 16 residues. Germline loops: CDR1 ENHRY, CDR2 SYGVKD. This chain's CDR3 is CASSYSALLPNTEAFF. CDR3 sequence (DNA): TGTGCCAGCAGTTACTCGGCGCTGCTACCGAACACTGAAGCTTTCTTT.

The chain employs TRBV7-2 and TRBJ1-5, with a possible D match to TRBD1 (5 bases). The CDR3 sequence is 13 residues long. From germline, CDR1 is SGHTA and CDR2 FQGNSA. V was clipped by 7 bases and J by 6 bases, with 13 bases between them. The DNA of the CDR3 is TGTGCCAGCACCTCGCCGGGGGGTCAGCCCCAGCATTTT. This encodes CASTSPGGQPQHF.

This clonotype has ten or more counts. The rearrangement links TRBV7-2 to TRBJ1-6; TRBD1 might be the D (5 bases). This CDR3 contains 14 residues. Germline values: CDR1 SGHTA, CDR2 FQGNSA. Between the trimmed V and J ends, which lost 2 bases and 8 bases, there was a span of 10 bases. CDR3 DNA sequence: TGTGCCAGCAGCTTAACAGCGACAGATTCACCCCTCCACTTT. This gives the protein CASSLTATDSPLHF.

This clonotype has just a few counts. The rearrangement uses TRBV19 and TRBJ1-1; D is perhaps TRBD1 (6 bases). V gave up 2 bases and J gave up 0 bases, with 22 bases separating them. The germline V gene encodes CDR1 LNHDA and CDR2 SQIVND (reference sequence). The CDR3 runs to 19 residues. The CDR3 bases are TGTGCCAGTAGTATATTAGTATTGGTCAGGGGAGTTTTGAACACTGAAGCTTTCTTT. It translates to CASSILVLVRGVLNTEAFF.

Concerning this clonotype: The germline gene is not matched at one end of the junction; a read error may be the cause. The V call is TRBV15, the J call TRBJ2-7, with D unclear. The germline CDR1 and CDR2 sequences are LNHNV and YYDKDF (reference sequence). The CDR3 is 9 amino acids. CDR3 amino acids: CATSRDRDF. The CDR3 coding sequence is TGTGCCACCAGCAGAGATCGGGACTTC.

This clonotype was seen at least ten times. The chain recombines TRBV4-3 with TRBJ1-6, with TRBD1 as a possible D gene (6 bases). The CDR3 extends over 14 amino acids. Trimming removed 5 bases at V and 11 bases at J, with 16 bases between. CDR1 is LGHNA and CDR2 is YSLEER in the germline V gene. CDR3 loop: CASSADSEAPPLHF. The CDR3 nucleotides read TGCGCCAGCAGCGCGGACAGTGAGGCTCCACCCCTCCACTTT.

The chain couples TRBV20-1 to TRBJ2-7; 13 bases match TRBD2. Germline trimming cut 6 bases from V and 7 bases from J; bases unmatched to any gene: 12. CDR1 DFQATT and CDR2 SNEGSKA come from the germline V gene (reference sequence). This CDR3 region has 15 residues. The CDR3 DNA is TGCAGTGCAACCCTCGGGACTAGCGGGACGGGTGAGCAGTACTTC. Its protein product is CSATLGTSGTGEQYF.

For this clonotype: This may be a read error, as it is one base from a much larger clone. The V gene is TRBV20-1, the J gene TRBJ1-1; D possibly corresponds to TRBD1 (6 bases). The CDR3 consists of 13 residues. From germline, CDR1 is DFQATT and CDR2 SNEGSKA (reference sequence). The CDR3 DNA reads TGCAGTGCTAGAGCCCGCTGGGACACTGAAGCTGTCTTT. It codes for CSARARWDTEAVF.

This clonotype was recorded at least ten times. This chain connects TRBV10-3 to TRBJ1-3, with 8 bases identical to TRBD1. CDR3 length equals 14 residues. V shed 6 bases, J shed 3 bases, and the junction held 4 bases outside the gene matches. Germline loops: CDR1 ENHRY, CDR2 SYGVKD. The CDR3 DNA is TGTGCCATCAGCCGGACAGGGAGTGGAAACACCATATATTTT. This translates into CAISRTGSGNTIYF.

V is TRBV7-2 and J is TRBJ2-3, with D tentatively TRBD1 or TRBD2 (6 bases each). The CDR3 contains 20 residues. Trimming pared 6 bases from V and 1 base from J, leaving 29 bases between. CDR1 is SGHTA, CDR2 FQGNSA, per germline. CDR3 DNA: TGTGCCAGCAGGTCCAGGGCGGGGAGGTTCCGGGGGCGCGGCACAGATACGCAGTATTTT. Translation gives CASRSRAGRFRGRGTDTQYF.

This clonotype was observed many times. The chain's CDR3 is CSVGAPAPGELFF. The CDR3 DNA is TGCAGCGTTGGAGCGCCGGCCCCCGGGGAGCTGTTTTTT. The chain is built from TRBV29-1 and TRBJ2-2; D unresolved. CDR1 is SQVTM, CDR2 ANQGSEA, per germline. Trimming removed 4 bases from V and 6 bases from J, with 12 bases in between. This CDR3 comprises 13 residues.

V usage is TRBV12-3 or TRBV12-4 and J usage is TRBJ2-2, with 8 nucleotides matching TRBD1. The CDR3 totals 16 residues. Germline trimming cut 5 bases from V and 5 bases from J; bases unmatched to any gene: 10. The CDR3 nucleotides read TGTGCCAGCAGTCCCCTAGACAGGGGTTGGACCGGGGAGCTGTTTTTT. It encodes CASSPLDRGWTGELFF.

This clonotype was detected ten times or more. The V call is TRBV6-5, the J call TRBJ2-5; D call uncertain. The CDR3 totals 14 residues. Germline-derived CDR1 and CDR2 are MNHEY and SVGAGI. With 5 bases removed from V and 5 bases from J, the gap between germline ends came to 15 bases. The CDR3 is CASSPRSERETQYF. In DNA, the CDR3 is TGTGCCAGCAGTCCTCGGTCCGAACGGGAGACCCAGTACTTC.

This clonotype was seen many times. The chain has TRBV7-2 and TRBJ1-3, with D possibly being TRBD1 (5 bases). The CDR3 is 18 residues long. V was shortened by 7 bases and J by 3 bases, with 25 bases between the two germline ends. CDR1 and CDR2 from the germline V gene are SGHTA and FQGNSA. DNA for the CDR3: TGTGCCAGCACCTCCGCGGGGCCCGGAGACCAAGGTGGAAACACCATATATTTT. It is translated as CASTSAGPGDQGGNTIYF.

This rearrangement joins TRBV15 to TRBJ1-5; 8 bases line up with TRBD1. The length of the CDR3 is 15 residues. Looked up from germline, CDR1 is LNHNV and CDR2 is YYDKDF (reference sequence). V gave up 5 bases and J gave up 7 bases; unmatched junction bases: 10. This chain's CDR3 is CATSSQGASYQPQHF. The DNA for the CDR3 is TGTGCCACCAGCTCTCAGGGGGCTTCCTACCAGCCCCAGCATTTT.

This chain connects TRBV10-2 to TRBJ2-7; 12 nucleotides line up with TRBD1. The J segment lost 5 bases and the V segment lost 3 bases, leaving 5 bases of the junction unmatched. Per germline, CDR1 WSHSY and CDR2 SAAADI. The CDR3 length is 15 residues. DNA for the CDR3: TGCGCCAGCAGTGACTCCGGGACAGGGGGCGACGAGCAGTACTTC. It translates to CASSDSGTGGDEQYF.

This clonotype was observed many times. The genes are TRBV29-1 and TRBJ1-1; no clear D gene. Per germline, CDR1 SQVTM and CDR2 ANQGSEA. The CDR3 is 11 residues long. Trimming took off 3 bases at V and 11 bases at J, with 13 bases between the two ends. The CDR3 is CSVEDGHEAFF. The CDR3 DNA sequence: TGCAGCGTTGAGGACGGGCACGAGGCTTTCTTT.

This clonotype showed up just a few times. The CDR3 region has the DNA TGTGCCAGCAGTTACTCCGACGGCAATCAGCCCCAGCATTTT. It encodes CASSYSDGNQPQHF. The chain carries TRBV6-5 and TRBJ1-5; D gene uncertain. Per germline, CDR1 MNHEY and CDR2 SVGAGI. Trimming cost V 0 bases and J 2 bases, with 5 bases left between them. The CDR3 length is 14 residues.

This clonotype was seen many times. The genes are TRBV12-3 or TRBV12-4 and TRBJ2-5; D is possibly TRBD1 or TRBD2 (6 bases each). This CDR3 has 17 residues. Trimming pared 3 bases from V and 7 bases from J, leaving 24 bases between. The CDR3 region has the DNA TGTGCCAGCAGTTTTCAAACGGGGGCAGACGTGATGGTGACCCAGTACTTC. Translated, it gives CASSFQTGADVMVTQYF.

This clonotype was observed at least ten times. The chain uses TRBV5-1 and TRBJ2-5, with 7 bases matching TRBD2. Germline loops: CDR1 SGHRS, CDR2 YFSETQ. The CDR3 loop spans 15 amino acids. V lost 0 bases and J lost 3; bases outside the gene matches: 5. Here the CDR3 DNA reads TGCGCCAGCAGCTTGGTCCCGGCGGGAGAAGAGACCCAGTACTTC. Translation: CASSLVPAGEETQYF.

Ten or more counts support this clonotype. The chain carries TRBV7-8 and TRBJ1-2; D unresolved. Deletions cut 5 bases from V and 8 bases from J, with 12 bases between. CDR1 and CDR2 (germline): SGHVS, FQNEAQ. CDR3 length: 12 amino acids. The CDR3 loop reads CASSNPSPGYTF. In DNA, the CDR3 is TGTGCCAGCAGCAACCCCTCCCCCGGCTACACCTTC.